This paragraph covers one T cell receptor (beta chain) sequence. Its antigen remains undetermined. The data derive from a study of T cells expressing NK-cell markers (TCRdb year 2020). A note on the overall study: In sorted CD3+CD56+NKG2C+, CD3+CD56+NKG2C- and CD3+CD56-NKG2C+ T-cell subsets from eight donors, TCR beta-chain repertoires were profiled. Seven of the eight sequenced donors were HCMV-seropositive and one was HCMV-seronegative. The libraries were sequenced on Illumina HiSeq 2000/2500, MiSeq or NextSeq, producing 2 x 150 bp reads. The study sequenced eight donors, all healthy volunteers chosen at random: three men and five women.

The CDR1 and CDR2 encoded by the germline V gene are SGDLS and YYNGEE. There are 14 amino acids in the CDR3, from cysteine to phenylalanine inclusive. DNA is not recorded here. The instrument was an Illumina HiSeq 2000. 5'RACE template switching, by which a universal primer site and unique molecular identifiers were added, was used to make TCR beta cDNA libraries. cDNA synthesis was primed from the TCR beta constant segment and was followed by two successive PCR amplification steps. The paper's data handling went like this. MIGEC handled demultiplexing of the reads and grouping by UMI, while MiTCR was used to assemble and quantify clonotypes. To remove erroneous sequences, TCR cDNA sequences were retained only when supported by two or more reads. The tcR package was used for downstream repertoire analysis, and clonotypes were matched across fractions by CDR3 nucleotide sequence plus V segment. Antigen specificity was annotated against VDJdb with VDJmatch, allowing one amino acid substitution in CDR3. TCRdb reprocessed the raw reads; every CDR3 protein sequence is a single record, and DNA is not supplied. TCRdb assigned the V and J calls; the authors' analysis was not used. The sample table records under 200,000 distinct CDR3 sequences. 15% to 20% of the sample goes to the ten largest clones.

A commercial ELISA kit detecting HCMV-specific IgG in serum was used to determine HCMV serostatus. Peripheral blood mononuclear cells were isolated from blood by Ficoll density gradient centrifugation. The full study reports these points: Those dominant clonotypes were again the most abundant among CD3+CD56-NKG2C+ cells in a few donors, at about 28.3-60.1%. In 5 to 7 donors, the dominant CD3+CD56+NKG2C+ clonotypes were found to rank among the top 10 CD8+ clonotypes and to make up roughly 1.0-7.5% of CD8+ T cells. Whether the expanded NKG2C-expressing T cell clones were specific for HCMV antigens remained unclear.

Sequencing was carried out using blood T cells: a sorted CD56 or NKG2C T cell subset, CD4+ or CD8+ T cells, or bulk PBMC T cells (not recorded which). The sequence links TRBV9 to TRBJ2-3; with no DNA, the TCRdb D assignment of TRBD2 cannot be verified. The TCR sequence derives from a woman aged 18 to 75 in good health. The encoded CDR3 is CASRGRGGTDTQYF.